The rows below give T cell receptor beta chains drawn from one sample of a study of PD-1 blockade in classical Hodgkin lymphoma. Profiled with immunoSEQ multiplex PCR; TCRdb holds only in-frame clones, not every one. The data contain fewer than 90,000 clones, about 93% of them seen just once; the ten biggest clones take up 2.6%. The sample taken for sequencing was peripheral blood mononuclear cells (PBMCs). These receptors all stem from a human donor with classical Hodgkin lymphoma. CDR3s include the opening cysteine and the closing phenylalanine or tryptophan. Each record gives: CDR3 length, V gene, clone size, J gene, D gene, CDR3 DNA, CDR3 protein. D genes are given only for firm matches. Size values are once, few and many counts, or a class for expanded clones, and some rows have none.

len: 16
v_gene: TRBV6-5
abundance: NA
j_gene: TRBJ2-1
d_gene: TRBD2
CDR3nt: TGTGCCAGCAGTTTTTCCTTAGCGGGAAGCCTTGGTGAGCAGTTCTTC
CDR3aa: CASSFSLAGSLGEQFF

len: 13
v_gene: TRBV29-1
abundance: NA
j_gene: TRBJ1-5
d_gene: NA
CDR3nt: TGCAGCGTCCGCAGGGGTAGCAATCAGCCCCAGCATTTT
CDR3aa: CSVRRGSNQPQHF

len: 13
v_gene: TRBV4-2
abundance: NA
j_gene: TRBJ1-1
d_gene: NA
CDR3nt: TGTGCCAGCAGCCAAGACTTGGACAATTTTGTTTTCTTT
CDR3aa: CASSQDLDNFVFF

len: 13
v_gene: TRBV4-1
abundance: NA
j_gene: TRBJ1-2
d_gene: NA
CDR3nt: TGCGCCAGCAGCCCCGGGCCCGAGGGGGGCTACACCTTC
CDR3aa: CASSPGPEGGYTF

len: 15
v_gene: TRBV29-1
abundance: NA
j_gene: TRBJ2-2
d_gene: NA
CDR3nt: TGCAGCGCTCCCACCCGGGACGGAGGCACCGGGGAGCTGTTTTTT
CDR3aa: CSAPTRDGGTGELFF

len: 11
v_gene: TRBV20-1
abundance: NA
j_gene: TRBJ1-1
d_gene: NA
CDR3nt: TGCAGTGCTGGCCCGACAGTTGAAGCTTTCTTT
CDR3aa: CSAGPTVEAFF

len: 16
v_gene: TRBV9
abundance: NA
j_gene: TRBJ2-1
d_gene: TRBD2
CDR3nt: TGTGCCAGCAGCGTAGCGGTGCGGGGGGGCCGGAATGAGCAGTTCTTC
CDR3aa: CASSVAVRGGRNEQFF

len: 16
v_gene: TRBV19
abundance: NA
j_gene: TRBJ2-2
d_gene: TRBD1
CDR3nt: TGTGCCAGTAGTGAGGGGGCGAGCGCACACACCGGGGAGCTGTTTTTT
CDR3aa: CASSEGASAHTGELFF

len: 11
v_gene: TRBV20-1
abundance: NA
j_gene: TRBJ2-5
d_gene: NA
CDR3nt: TGCAGTGTTCCTTCCTTGGAGACCCAGTACTTC
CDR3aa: CSVPSLETQYF

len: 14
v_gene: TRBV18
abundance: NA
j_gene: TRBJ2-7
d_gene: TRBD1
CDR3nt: TGTGCCAGCTCCTTCGGACAGGGGAGGTTCGAGCAGTACTTC
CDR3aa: CASSFGQGRFEQYF

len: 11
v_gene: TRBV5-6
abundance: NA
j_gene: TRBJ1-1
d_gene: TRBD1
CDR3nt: TGTGCCAGCAGCCAGGGGGCCAGTGCTTTCTTT
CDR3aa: CASSQGASAFF

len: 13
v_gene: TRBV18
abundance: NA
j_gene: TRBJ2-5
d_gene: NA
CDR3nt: TGTGCCAGCTCACCGGAGACTCAAGAGACCCAGTACTTC
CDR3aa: CASSPETQETQYF

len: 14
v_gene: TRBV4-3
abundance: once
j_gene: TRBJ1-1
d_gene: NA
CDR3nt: TGCGCCAGCAGCCAAGATCGTGGGTCTGGTGAAGCTTTCTTT
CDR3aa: CASSQDRGSGEAFF

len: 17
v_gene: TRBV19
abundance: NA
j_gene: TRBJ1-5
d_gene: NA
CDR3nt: TGTGCCAGTAGTCCCGGAGAAGGGGCCGGGGGCAATCAGCCCCAGCATTTT
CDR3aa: CASSPGEGAGGNQPQHF

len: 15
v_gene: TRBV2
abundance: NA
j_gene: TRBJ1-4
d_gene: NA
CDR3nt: TGTGCCAGCAGTTCCATAACAGGGAGTCTCGAAAAACTGTTTTTT
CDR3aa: CASSSITGSLEKLFF

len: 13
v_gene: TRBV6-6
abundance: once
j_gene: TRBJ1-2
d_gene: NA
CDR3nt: TGTGCCAGCAGACTATACAGTAACTATGGCTACACCTTC
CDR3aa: CASRLYSNYGYTF

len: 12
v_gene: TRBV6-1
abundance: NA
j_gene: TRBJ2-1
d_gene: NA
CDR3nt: TGTGCCAGCAGCAAAGACTACAATGAGCAGTTCTTC
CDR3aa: CASSKDYNEQFF

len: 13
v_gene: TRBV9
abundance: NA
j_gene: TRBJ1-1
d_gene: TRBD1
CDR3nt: TGTGCCAGCAGCGTAGGGACAGGCACTGAAGCTTTCTTT
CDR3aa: CASSVGTGTEAFF

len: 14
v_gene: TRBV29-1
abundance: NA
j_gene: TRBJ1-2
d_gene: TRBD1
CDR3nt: TGCAGCGTTATGGGCCGGCAGGGGGGGTATGGCTACACCTTC
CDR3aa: CSVMGRQGGYGYTF

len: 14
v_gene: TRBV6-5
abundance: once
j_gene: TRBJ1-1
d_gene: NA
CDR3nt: TGTGCCAGCAGTTACATATCGGGATTCACTGAAGCTTTCTTT
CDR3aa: CASSYISGFTEAFF